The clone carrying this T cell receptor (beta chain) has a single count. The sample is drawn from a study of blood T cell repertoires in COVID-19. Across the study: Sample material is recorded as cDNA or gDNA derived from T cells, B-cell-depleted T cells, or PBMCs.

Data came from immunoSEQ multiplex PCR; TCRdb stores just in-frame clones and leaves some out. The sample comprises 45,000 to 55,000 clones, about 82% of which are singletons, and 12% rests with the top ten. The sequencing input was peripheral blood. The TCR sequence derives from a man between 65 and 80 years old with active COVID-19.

The CDR3 bases are TGCGCCAGCAGCCAAGAAGGGACAGGGGACCCCTATGGCTACACCTTC. The encoded protein is CASSQEGTGDPYGYTF. This sequence joins TRBV4-1 and TRBJ1-2, with TRBD1 matching over 10 bases. Looked up from germline, CDR1 is MGHRA and CDR2 is YSYEKL. With V trimmed by 0 bases and J by 4 bases, 5 bases remained unmatched. The CDR3 loop spans 16 amino acids.